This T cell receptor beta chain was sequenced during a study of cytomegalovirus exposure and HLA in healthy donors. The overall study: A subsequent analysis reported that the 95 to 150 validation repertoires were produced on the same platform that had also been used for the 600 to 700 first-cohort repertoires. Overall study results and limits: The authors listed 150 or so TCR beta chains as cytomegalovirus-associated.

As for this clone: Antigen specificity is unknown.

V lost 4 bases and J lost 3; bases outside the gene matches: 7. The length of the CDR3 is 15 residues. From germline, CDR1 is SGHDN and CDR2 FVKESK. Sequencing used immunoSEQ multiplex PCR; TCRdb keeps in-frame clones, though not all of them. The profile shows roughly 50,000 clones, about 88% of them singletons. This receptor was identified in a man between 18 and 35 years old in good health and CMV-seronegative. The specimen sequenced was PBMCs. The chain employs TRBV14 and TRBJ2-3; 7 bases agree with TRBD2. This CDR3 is CASSLWAGETDTQYF. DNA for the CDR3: TGTGCCAGCAGCCTCTGGGCGGGAGAGACAGATACGCAGTATTTT.